The rows below give T cell receptor beta chains drawn from one sample of a study of blood T cell repertoires in COVID-19. Only in-frame clones appear in the TCRdb table, and some are missing; sequencing was by immunoSEQ multiplex PCR. Of 250,000 to 300,000 clones in the sample, approximately 93% were seen once. Sequencing input: peripheral blood. The receptors here all came from a woman in her thirties with COVID-19, enrolled during active disease. Both conserved end residues are part of each CDR3. A D gene is named only where the DNA matches it firmly. Clone sizes are given selectively: once, few, many, or a class where the clone is expanded.

J gene | D gene | clone size | V gene | CDR3 DNA | CDR3 protein
TRBJ2-7 | TRBD2 | - | TRBV11-2 | TGTGCCAGCAGCTTAGATCGACTAGCCGGCGAGCAGTACTTC | CASSLDRLAGEQYF
TRBJ1-4 | TRBD1 | - | TRBV19 | TGTGCCAGCACGGGACAGGCCGAGACCTTTAATGAAAAACTGTTTTTT | CASTGQAETFNEKLFF
TRBJ2-1 | TRBD2 | - | TRBV7-9 | TGTGCCAGCAGCTCTGGACTAGCGGGACCTAAGTACAATGAGCAGTTCTTC | CASSSGLAGPKYNEQFF
TRBJ1-2 | TRBD1 | - | TRBV5-1 | TGCGCCAGCAGCCCCACAGGGGAAGCTGGCTACACCTTC | CASSPTGEAGYTF
TRBJ1-2 | - | - | TRBV30 | TGTGCCTGGAGTGTCCAGAGGTGGGGCTACACCTTC | CAWSVQRWGYTF
TRBJ1-2 | - | - | TRBV7-6 | TGTGCCAGCAGCTCGGACAGAGACTATGGCTACACCTTC | CASSSDRDYGYTF
TRBJ1-1 | - | - | TRBV12-3/TRBV12-4 | TGTGCCAGCAGTTTGCGAGCGAACACTGAAGCTTTCTTT | CASSLRANTEAFF
TRBJ1-1 | TRBD1 | - | TRBV30 | TGTGCCTGGAGTCGCAGGGGGGACACTGAAGCTTTCTTT | CAWSRRGDTEAFF
TRBJ2-5 | - | - | TRBV27 | TGTGCCAGCAGTTTAAGGCCGCCCGGAGGGGAGACCCAGTACTTC | CASSLRPPGGETQYF
TRBJ1-4 | - | few | TRBV2 | TGTGCCAGCAGTCCGTCCTTTTCCCTCAAACCAGTTAATGAAAAACTGTTTTTT | CASSPSFSLKPVNEKLFF
TRBJ1-2 | - | - | TRBV6-5 | TGTGCCAGCAGCCGCTATCGGACAGAGGGCTACACCTTC | CASSRYRTEGYTF
TRBJ2-7 | TRBD2 | - | TRBV5-4 | TGTGCCAGCAGCTTGTACTCTAGCGGGAGCTCCTACGAGCAGTACTTC | CASSLYSSGSSYEQYF
TRBJ1-4 | - | - | TRBV5-4 | TGTGCCAGCAGCCAGGGGACAATCCAAGGAGAAAAACTGTTTTTT | CASSQGTIQGEKLFF
TRBJ2-1 | - | few | TRBV25-1 | TGTGCCAGCAGTGATCAACCCGGGACAAACTACAATGAGCAGTTCTTC | CASSDQPGTNYNEQFF
TRBJ1-5 | TRBD1 | once | TRBV24-1 | TGTGCCACCGGGACAGGGCAAGGTCAGCCCCAGCATTTT | CATGTGQGQPQHF
TRBJ2-4 | TRBD1 | - | TRBV4-1 | TGCGCCAGCAGCCAACCTTTGACAGGGTACGACATTCAGTACTTC | CASSQPLTGYDIQYF
TRBJ1-5 | - | few | TRBV6-5 | TGTGCCAGCAGGGCATATAGCAATCAGCCCCAGCATTTT | CASRAYSNQPQHF
TRBJ2-7 | - | once | TRBV2 | TGTGCCAGCAATCCCGAGGGTGGGAGTAGCAACGAGCAGTACTTC | CASNPEGGSSNEQYF
TRBJ1-1 | TRBD1 | - | TRBV19 | TGTGCCAGTATGGGGGCGGCAGGGGGCGCGGGAACTGAAGCTTTCTTT | CASMGAAGGAGTEAFF
TRBJ2-1 | - | - | TRBV25-1 | TGTGCCAGCAGAACTACTAGCTCCTACAATGAGCAGTTCTTC | CASRTTSSYNEQFF
TRBJ1-2 | - | - | TRBV5-4 | TGTGCCAGCAGCTCCGGCGCCGGGGGAGGCCTTTATGGCTACACCTTC | CASSSGAGGGLYGYTF
TRBJ2-2 | TRBD2 | - | TRBV5-1 | TGCGCCAGCAGCTTGGAACTAGCGGCGAACACCGGGGAGCTGTTTTTT | CASSLELAANTGELFF
TRBJ1-2 | TRBD1 | - | TRBV18 | TGTGCCAGCTCAAACTTTGGACAGGGCTATGGCTACACCTTC | CASSNFGQGYGYTF
TRBJ2-7 | TRBD1 | - | TRBV6-5 | TGTGCCAGCAGTTATACTCAGCCGGGACAGGGGTACGAGCAGTACTTC | CASSYTQPGQGYEQYF
TRBJ1-2 | TRBD1 | - | TRBV28 | TGTGCCAGCAGTTTGGGACGAGGACAGGGCTATGGCTACACCTTC | CASSLGRGQGYGYTF
TRBJ2-7 | - | - | TRBV7-9 | TGTGCCAGCAGCGGCAACTACGAGCAGTACTTC | CASSGNYEQYF
TRBJ2-1 | TRBD2 | - | TRBV7-9 | TGTGCCAGCAGCGACTTGACTAGCGGGAGTGCCGAGGGGCTGTTCTTC | CASSDLTSGSAEGLFF
TRBJ2-7 | TRBD1 | - | TRBV3-1/TRBV3-2 | TGTGCCAGCAGCCAGAGGGACAGGTCGGGGTCGGAGCAGTACTTC | CASSQRDRSGSEQYF
TRBJ2-3 | - | - | TRBV5-1 | TGCGCCAGCAGCTTGGAGGGAGGCTCAGGAGATACGCAGTATTTT | CASSLEGGSGDTQYF
TRBJ1-6 | - | - | TRBV30 | TGTGCCTGGAGTGTATCGGGGATACAGAATTCACCCCTCCACTTT | CAWSVSGIQNSPLHF
TRBJ1-1 | TRBD1 | once | TRBV27 | TGTGCCAGCAGACCGGGACAGGGTAGTGGTGAAGCTTTCTTT | CASRPGQGSGEAFF
TRBJ2-3 | TRBD2 | - | TRBV6-1 | TGTGCCAGCAGTGACCTTAGGACTAGCGCCTCAAGGGATACGCAGTATTTT | CASSDLRTSASRDTQYF
TRBJ1-5 | - | - | TRBV9 | TGTGCCAGCAGCGTAGCGGGGGGACGACAGCCCCAGCATTTT | CASSVAGGRQPQHF
TRBJ2-2 | - | - | TRBV7-7 | TGTGCCAGCTCCGGACAGCCGAACACCGGGGAGCTGTTTTTT | CASSGQPNTGELFF
TRBJ2-1 | TRBD1 | - | TRBV28 | TGTGCCAGCAGTTTACCTGGGACAGGGATCAATGAGCAGTTCTTC | CASSLPGTGINEQFF
TRBJ1-1 | - | - | TRBV6-5 | TGTGCCAGCAGTAATGCGATAGAAGCTTTCTTT | CASSNAIEAFF
TRBJ2-7 | - | few | TRBV7-3 | TGTGCCAGCAGCTTAAGTCCAACCTACGAGCAGTACTTC | CASSLSPTYEQYF
TRBJ1-2 | - | - | TRBV24-1 | TGTGCCACCAGTGATACACGGACAGCCTATGGCTACACCTTC | CATSDTRTAYGYTF
TRBJ2-2 | - | - | TRBV5-1 | TGCGCCAGCAGCCAATTTAGAATTTTCACCGGGGAGCTGTTTTTT | CASSQFRIFTGELFF
TRBJ2-1 | - | - | TRBV30 | TGTGCCTGGAGTGTAGGTGCGGACAATGAGCAGTTCTTC | CAWSVGADNEQFF
TRBJ1-1 | - | - | TRBV7-9 | TGTGCCAGCAGCTTGGAAGACAGATCGAACACTGAAGCTTTCTTT | CASSLEDRSNTEAFF
TRBJ2-2 | - | - | TRBV27 | TGTGCCAGCAGTTTCTTACCGGGACACAAGACCGGGGAGCTGTTTTTT | CASSFLPGHKTGELFF
TRBJ1-1 | - | - | TRBV5-1 | TGCGCCAGCAGCTTCGATTCGCCCACCGAGGCTTTCTTT | CASSFDSPTEAFF